These 19 T cell receptor beta chains originate from one sample sequenced in a study of regulatory and conventional T cells in RAG deficiency. Blood CD4+ CD25-low CD127-high conventional T cells supplied the genomic DNA template. Assay used: immunoSEQ multiplex PCR; TCRdb lists only in-frame clones, some missing. Of just over 30,000 clones listed, approximately 96% are singletons. These data also featured in a second study, about regulatory T cells. That study adds: The primer mix had 52 TRBV and 13 TRBJ primers.

Source material: CD25- CD4+ T cells sorted from blood. The receptors here all came from a human donor in good health.

Concerning this clone itself: Other DNA sequences of this sample code for an identical CDR3. The rearrangement links TRBV28 to TRBJ1-6, with D possibly matching TRBD1 (5 bases). The ends were cut back, 2 bases at V and 7 bases at J, with 15 bases in the middle. There are 16 residues in the CDR3. CDR1 and CDR2 from the germline V gene are MDHEN and SYDVKM. The DNA of the CDR3 is TGTGCCAGCAGTTTAGACTCAGGGACTGGAAATTCACCCCTCCACTTT. This encodes CASSLDSGTGNSPLHF. Full variable domain (remainder filled in from reference TRBV28 and TRBJ1-6): DVKVTQSSRYLVKRTGEKVFLECVQDMDHENMFWYRQDPGLGLRLIYFSYDVKMKEKGDIPEGYSVSREKKERFSLILESASTNQTSMYLCASSLDSGTGNSPLHFGNGTRLTVT.

The genes are TRBV19 and TRBJ1-5; no clear D gene. Between the trimmed V and J ends, which lost 3 bases and 10 bases, there was a span of 13 bases. The CDR3 is 13 amino acids. Germline V gene data show CDR1 as LNHDA and CDR2 as SQIVND (reference sequence). The CDR3 protein is CASSITLSYPQHF. The CDR3 region has the DNA TGTGCCAGTAGTATTACTCTGTCGTATCCCCAGCATTTT.

A remark on this clone: A junction end diverges from the germline sequence, so it may reflect a read error. This chain connects TRBV5-4 to TRBJ2-1, with 10 bases lining up with TRBD2. Looked up from germline, CDR1 is SGHNT and CDR2 is YYREEE (reference sequence). The CDR3 covers 15 residues. The CDR3 DNA sequence: TGTGCCAGCAGCTTACAGCGGGGGGGCCTGGTTGAGCAGCTCTTC. Translating it yields CASSLQRGGLVEQLF. The variable domain in full, with the rest retrieved from reference TRBV5-4 and TRBJ2-1, is ETGVTQSPTHLIKTRGQQVTLRCSSQSGHNTVSWYQQALGQGPQFIFQYYREEENGRGNFPPRFSGLQFPNYSSELNVNALELDDSALYLCASSLQRGGLVEQLFGPGTRLTVL.

The rearrangement joins TRBV5-6 to TRBJ2-7, with TRBD2 identical over 10 bases. CDR3 length: 17 amino acids. V lost 3 bases, J lost 4 bases, and 13 bases stayed unmatched. Germline loops: CDR1 SGHDT, CDR2 YYEEEE. CDR3 nucleotide sequence: TGTGCCAGCAGCTGGACTAGCGGTTACCCCCGCGGGTACGAGCAGTACTTC. Its translation is CASSWTSGYPRGYEQYF.

This chain connects TRBV4-3 to TRBJ1-2, with TRBD1 matching 11 bases. Germline V gene data show CDR1 as LGHNA and CDR2 as YSLEER. The CDR3 extends over 19 amino acids. Trimming cost V 0 bases and J 1 base; bases outside gene matches: 10. CDR3 in DNA: TGCGCCAGCAGCCAAGACCCATCGAAGGGACAGGGGGGTAACTATGGCTACACCTTC. This gives the protein CASSQDPSKGQGGNYGYTF.

This rearrangement joins TRBV18 to TRBJ2-1; perhaps TRBD1 as D (6 bases). The CDR3 contains 13 residues. CDR1 is KGHSH, CDR2 LQKENI, per germline. Trimming left V 2 bases short and J 10 bases short, with 12 bases between. CDR3 region: CASSPGPGTEQFF. For the CDR3, the DNA is TGTGCCAGCTCACCAGGTCCCGGGACAGAGCAGTTCTTC.

This rearrangement joins TRBV7-9 to TRBJ1-1; no firm D call. With 5 bases removed from V and 4 bases from J, the gap between germline ends came to 11 bases. Germline V gives CDR1 SEHNR, CDR2 FQNEAQ (reference sequence). The CDR3 is made up of 13 amino acids. The CDR3 sequence is CASSRAGGTEAFF. CDR3 bases: TGTGCCAGCAGCCGGGCGGGAGGCACTGAAGCTTTCTTT.

The genes are TRBV6-5 and TRBJ1-5; a weak D match, TRBD1 (5 bases). Germline values: CDR1 MNHEY, CDR2 SVGAGI. Trimming cost V 5 bases and J 3 bases, with 8 bases left between them. The CDR3 runs to 13 residues. For the CDR3, the DNA is TGTGCCAGCAGTCGACAGAACAATCAGCCCCAGCATTTT. Translation: CASSRQNNQPQHF.

The chain couples TRBV5-6 to TRBJ2-1; tentative D call: TRBD1 (6 bases). V lost 4 bases to trimming and J lost 4 bases, with 15 bases between them. Per germline, CDR1 SGHDT and CDR2 YYEEEE. CDR3 length: 15 residues. The chain's CDR3 is CASSDAGTTYNEQFF. The CDR3 DNA sequence: TGTGCCAGCAGCGATGCCGGGACAACTTACAATGAGCAGTTCTTC.

The chain joins TRBV6-1 to TRBJ1-5; D perhaps matches TRBD1 (5 bases). Germline loops: CDR1 MNHNS, CDR2 SASEGT. The CDR3 sequence is 14 residues long. Trimming took off 3 bases at V and 2 bases at J, with 8 bases between the two ends. CDR3 loop: CASSDRAGNQPQHF. Written as DNA, the CDR3 is TGTGCCAGCAGTGACAGGGCGGGCAATCAGCCCCAGCATTTT.

This sequence joins TRBV19 and TRBJ1-1; possibly TRBD1 for D (5 bases). Germline V gene data show CDR1 as LNHDA and CDR2 as SQIVND (reference sequence). The V gene lost 1 base and the J gene lost 0 bases, with 9 bases spanning the gap. The CDR3 covers 15 residues. CDR3 sequence: CASSIVAGLNTEAFF. CDR3 DNA sequence: TGTGCCAGTAGTATAGTTGCAGGGCTGAACACTGAAGCTTTCTTT.

V gene TRBV14 combines with J gene TRBJ2-7; D not certain. V gave up 0 bases and J gave up 6 bases, with 6 bases separating them. The germline CDR1 and CDR2 sequences are SGHDN and FVKESK. CDR3 length: 12 amino acids. CDR3 bases: TGTGCCAGCAGCCAAGAAACTGGCGAGCAGTACTTC. Protein product: CASSQETGEQYF.

The V call is TRBV29-1, the J call TRBJ2-5, with D possibly matching TRBD1 (6 bases). The CDR3 runs to 12 residues. V was shortened by 4 bases and J by 4 bases, with 10 bases between the two germline ends. The germline V gene encodes CDR1 SQVTM and CDR2 ANQGSEA. The CDR3 protein is CSVAWGRETQYF. The CDR3 nucleotides are TGCAGCGTTGCTTGGGGGCGAGAGACCCAGTACTTC.

This chain uses TRBV6-5 with TRBJ2-7; TRBD1 agrees at 10 bases. Germline trimming cut 6 bases from V and 2 bases from J; bases unmatched to any gene: 4. Germline lookup yields CDR1 MNHEY and CDR2 SVGAGI. There are 14 residues in the CDR3. CDR3 coding DNA: TGTGCCAGCAGAACCGGGACAGGGGCCTACGAGCAGTACTTC. It yields the protein CASRTGTGAYEQYF.

The genes are TRBV7-9 and TRBJ1-6; weak D call: TRBD1 (5 bases). The germline V gene encodes CDR1 SEHNR and CDR2 FQNEAQ (reference sequence). The CDR3 consists of 15 residues. Trimming removed 4 bases at V and 7 bases at J, with 14 bases between. The CDR3 sequence: CASSSATGSNSPLHF. The CDR3, as DNA: TGTGCCAGCAGCTCTGCCACAGGATCCAATTCACCCCTCCACTTT.

The V and J genes are TRBV6-1 and TRBJ2-7; 7 bases map to TRBD1. The V and J ends lost 0 bases and 2 bases, in that order; junction bases with no gene match: 7. This CDR3 comprises 16 residues. The germline V gene encodes CDR1 MNHNS and CDR2 SASEGT. The CDR3 here is CASSEARNRGPYEQYF. The DNA for the CDR3 is TGTGCCAGCAGTGAAGCTAGGAACAGGGGACCCTACGAGCAGTACTTC.

The V gene is TRBV10-3, the J gene TRBJ2-5, with D tentatively TRBD1 (6 bases). The V end was cut by 3 bases, the J end by 10 bases, with 18 bases between. CDR3 length: 14 residues. Germline CDR1 reads ENHRY; CDR2 reads SYGVKD. The CDR3: CAISEPSQGAVQYF. The CDR3 DNA reads as TGTGCCATCAGTGAACCTTCACAGGGTGCAGTCCAGTACTTC.

The V call is TRBV6-1, the J call TRBJ2-5; no clear D. The CDR3 runs to 14 residues. Germline CDR1 is MNHNS and CDR2 is SASEGT. V was pared by 3 bases and J by 5 bases, with 13 bases between. Written as DNA, the CDR3 is TGTGCCAGCAGTGAGAGGCAGATTAAGGAGACCCAGTACTTC. Protein product: CASSERQIKETQYF.

The rearrangement uses TRBV2 and TRBJ2-3, with TRBD2 matching over 12 bases. Losses at the gene ends were 7 bases for V and 4 bases for J; bases not matched to a gene: 6. Germline V gene sequence: CDR1 SNHLY, CDR2 FYNNEI. CDR3 length: 15 residues. DNA for the CDR3: TGTGCCAGCACCCTGGGGACTAGCGGGCCAGATACGCAGTATTTT. This sequence encodes CASTLGTSGPDTQYF.